This paragraph covers one TCR beta chain sequence. Antigen: not known. Sequencing used immunoSEQ multiplex PCR; TCRdb keeps in-frame clones, though not all of them. The sample yields 40,000 to 55,000 clones, 60% to 85% seen once. CDR3 length equals 17 residues. V was clipped by 0 bases and J by 2 bases; unmatched bases: 6. The germline V gene has CDR1 SGHRS and CDR2 YFSETQ. This record belongs to a study of T cells in localized non-small cell lung cancer. Study results and limitations: Adjacent lung tissue had a median 57 of the top 100 clones found in the tumor.

The clonotype originates from a woman aged 40-69 years with stage II lung adenocarcinoma. The genes are TRBV5-1 and TRBJ1-5; TRBD1 matches at 9 bases. The input for sequencing was PBMCs, taken before any cancer treatment. The CDR3 is CASSLGDRALGNQPQHF. In nucleotides, the CDR3 is TGCGCCAGCAGCTTGGGGGACAGGGCGTTAGGCAATCAGCCCCAGCATTTT. The variable domain in full, with the rest retrieved from reference TRBV5-1 and TRBJ1-5, is KAGVTQTPRYLIKTRGQQVTLSCSPISGHRSVSWYQQTPGQGLQFLFEYFSETQRNKGNFPGRFSGRQFSNSRSEMNVSTLELGDSALYLCASSLGDRALGNQPQHFGDGTRLSIL.